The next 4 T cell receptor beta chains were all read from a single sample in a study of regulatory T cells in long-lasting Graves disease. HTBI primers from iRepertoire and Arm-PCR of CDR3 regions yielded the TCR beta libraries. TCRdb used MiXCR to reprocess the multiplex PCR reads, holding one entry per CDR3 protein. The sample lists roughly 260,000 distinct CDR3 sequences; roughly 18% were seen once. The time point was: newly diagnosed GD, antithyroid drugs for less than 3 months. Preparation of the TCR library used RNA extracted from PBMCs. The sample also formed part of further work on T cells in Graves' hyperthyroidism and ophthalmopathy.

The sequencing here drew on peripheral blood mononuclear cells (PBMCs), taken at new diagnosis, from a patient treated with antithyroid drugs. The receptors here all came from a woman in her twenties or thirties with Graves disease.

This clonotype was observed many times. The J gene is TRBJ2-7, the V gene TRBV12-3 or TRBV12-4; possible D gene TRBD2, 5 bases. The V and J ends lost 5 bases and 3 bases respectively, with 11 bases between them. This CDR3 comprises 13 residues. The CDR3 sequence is CASSADWYYEQYF. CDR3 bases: TGTGCCAGCAGTGCGGACTGGTACTACGAGCAGTACTTC.

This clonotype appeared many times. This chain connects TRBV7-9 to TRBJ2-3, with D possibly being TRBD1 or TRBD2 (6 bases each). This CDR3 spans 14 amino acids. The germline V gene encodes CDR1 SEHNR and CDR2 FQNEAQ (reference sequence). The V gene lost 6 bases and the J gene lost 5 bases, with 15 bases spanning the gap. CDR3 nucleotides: TGTGCCAGCAGGAAGGGGGTAGCGGTAGATACGCAGTATTTT. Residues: CASRKGVAVDTQYF.

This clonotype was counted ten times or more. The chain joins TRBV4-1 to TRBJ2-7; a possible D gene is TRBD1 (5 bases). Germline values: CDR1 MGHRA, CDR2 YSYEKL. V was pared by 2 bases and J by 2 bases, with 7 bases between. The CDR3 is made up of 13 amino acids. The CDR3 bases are TGCGCCAGCAGCCAACAGGGAACCTACGAGCAGTACTTC. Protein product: CASSQQGTYEQYF.

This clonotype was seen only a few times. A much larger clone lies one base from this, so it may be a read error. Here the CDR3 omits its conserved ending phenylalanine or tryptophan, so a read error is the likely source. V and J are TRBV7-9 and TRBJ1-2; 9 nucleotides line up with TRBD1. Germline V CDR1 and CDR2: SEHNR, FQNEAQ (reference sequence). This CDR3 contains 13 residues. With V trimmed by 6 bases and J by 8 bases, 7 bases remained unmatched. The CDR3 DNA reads TGTGCCAGCAGTGAAGGGACAGGGCGCGGCTACACCTCC. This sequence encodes CASSEGTGRGYTS.